The source of this TCR beta chain is a study of Ad26.COV2.S vaccination and SARS-CoV-2 variants. About the research overall: The authors gave Ad26.COV2.S intramuscularly, either once or twice 56 days apart.

Sequencing used immunoSEQ multiplex PCR; TCRdb keeps in-frame clones, though not all of them. There are some 480,000 clones in the sample; 87% occur only once, and 10% to 15% lies in the top ten. The treatment was: 15 to 20 received Ad26.COV2.S at low or high dose, single or two shots; a few received placebo; per-sample allocation not given. On day 63 after the first injection, vaccine and placebo recipients gave samples. Based in Boston, the donor was an adult of 18-55 years. The CDR3 is 11 residues long. The germline V gene encodes CDR1 SGHTA and CDR2 FQGNSA. V lost 6 bases to trimming and J lost 4 bases, with 7 bases between them.

The chain links TRBV7-2 to TRBJ2-7; D uncertain. This clonotype originated in a person aged 18 to 65 who received the Ad26.COV2.S COVID-19 vaccine or a placebo. The sample consisted of peripheral blood, taken in a trial of Ad26.COV2.S vaccine versus placebo. The CDR3 protein is CASRIQYEQYF. CDR3 sequence (DNA): TGTGCCAGCAGAATCCAATACGAGCAGTACTTC. Full variable domain (remainder filled in from reference TRBV7-2 and TRBJ2-7): GAGVSQSPSNKVTEKGKDVELRCDPISGHTALYWYRQSLGQGLEFLIYFQGNSAPDKSGLPSDRFSAERTGGSVSTLTIQRTQQEDSAVYLCASRIQYEQYFGPGTRLTVT.